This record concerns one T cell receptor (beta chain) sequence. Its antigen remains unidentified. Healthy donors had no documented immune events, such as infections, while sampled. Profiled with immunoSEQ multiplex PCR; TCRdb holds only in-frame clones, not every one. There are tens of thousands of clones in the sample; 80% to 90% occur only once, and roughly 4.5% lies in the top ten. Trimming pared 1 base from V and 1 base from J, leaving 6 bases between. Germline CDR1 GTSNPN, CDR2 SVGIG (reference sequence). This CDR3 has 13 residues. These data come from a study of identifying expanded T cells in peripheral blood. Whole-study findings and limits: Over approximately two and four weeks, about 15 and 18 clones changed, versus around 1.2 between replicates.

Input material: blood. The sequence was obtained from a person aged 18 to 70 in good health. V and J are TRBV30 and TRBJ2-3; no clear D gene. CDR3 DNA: TGTGCCTGGAGTGCGGAGCGCACAGATACGCAGTATTTT. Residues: CAWSAERTDTQYF.